This entry concerns a single T cell receptor beta chain. Its antigen is not known. The sample comes from a study of T cell responses to AZD1222 COVID-19 vaccine. The CDR3 contains 13 residues. V was clipped by 6 bases and J by 6 bases, with 11 bases between them. Germline-derived CDR1 and CDR2 are KGHDR and SFDVKD. General study results and limits: Mostly white British, mostly female donors; authors suggested clonal diversity may be underestimated.

TCRdb's table, derived via immunoSEQ multiplex PCR, lists solely in-frame clones and lacks some. In the table there are some 150,000 clones, around 92% of which are singletons. The TCR was taken from an adult in good health. The sequencing here drew on peripheral blood, taken on day 0 of MenACWY control vaccination. The J gene is TRBJ1-5, the V gene TRBV24-1, with D uncertain. CDR3 in DNA: TGTGCCACCAGTACGAGGGTAGGTCAGCCCCAGCATTTT. Translating gives CATSTRVGQPQHF.